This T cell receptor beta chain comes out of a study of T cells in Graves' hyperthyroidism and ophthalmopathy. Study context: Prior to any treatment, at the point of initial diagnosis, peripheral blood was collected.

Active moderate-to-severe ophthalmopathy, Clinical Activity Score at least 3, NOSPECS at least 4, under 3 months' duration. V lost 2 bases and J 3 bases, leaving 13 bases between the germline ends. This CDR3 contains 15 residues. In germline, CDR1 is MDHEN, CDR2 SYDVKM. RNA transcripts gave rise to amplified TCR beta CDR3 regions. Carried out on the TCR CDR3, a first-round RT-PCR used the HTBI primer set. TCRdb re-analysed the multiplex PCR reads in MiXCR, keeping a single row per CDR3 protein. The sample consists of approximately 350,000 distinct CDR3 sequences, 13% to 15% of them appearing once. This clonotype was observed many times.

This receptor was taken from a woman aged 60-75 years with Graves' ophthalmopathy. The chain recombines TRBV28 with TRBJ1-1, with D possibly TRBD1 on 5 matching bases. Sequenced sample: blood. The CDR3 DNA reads TGTGCCAGCAGTTTAATCAACAGAGGGGACACTGAAGCTTTCTTT. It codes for CASSLINRGDTEAFF.